Below, 11 T cell receptor beta chains from the same sample are listed, as sequenced in a study of shared clonotypes between healthy human individuals. Selected positively for CCR7 and CD45RO-negative, naive CD8 cells excluded terminally differentiated effector memory CD45RA+ cells. Profiled with immunoSEQ multiplex PCR; TCRdb holds only in-frame clones, not every one. The sample includes about 2 million clones, approximately 94% of them seen just once. The sequencing sample was made of naive CD8+ T cells sorted from blood. The receptors were sampled from a man aged 18 to 35 in good health.

This clone was counted a single time. The chain combines TRBV7-9 with TRBJ1-6, with D hard to call. V dropped 5 bases and J dropped 4 bases, with 18 bases sitting between them. The CDR3 loop spans 17 amino acids. Germline lookup yields CDR1 SEHNR and CDR2 FQNEAQ (reference sequence). CDR3 protein: CASSPPGGSPYNSPLHF. CDR3 DNA: TGTGCCAGCAGCCCACCCGGTGGGTCCCCTTATAATTCACCCCTCCACTTT.

About this clone: The same CDR3 is also encoded by other DNA sequences in this sample. In DNA form, the CDR3 reads TGTGCCTGGAGTGTGGGTGCAGGGTACAATGAGCAGTTCTTC. Translating it yields CAWSVGAGYNEQFF. The chain uses TRBV30 and TRBJ2-1, with D possibly TRBD1 on 5 matching bases. V lost 0 bases, J lost 4 bases, and 10 bases lay in between. The CDR3 is 14 amino acids. Germline V gene data show CDR1 as GTSNPN and CDR2 as SVGIG (reference sequence).

The chain recombines TRBV6-6 with TRBJ1-2; 8 bases line up with TRBD1. V gave up 8 bases and J gave up 8 bases; unmatched junction bases: 13. The CDR3 length is 14 residues. CDR1 MNHNY and CDR2 SVGAGI come from the germline V gene (reference sequence). In DNA form, the CDR3 reads TGTGCCAGCGAGGAAACAGGGGGAATATCCGGCTACACCTTC. It translates to CASEETGGISGYTF.

This sequence joins TRBV11-2 and TRBJ2-5; the D gene is possibly TRBD1 (6 bases). Trimming took off 5 bases at V and 3 bases at J, with 13 bases between the two ends. Germline loops: CDR1 SGHAT, CDR2 FQNNGV. The CDR3 consists of 14 residues. The CDR3 DNA reads TGTGCCAGCAGCGACTGGGGGCTAGAAGAGACCCAGTACTTC. Its translation: CASSDWGLEETQYF.

J is TRBJ1-1 and V is TRBV19; the D is unclear. V was pared by 3 bases and J by 1 base, with 9 bases between. The CDR3 extends over 14 amino acids. CDR1 and CDR2 from the germline V gene are LNHDA and SQIVND (reference sequence). The CDR3 sequence is CASSISRTNTEAFF. The CDR3 nucleotides are TGTGCCAGTAGTATTAGCCGGACGAACACTGAAGCTTTCTTT.

The chain has TRBV6-1 and TRBJ1-1; 9 bases map to TRBD1. The CDR3 contains 15 residues. CDR1 MNHNS and CDR2 SASEGT come from the germline V gene. The trim removed 6 bases at V and 1 base at J, leaving 6 bases unmatched. The CDR3 spells CASSDPTGGNTEAFF. In DNA form, the CDR3 reads TGTGCCAGCAGCGACCCGACAGGGGGGAACACTGAAGCTTTCTTT.

The V gene is TRBV2, the J gene TRBJ1-2, with TRBD1 as a possible D gene (6 bases). This CDR3 has 14 residues. The germline V gene has CDR1 SNHLY and CDR2 FYNNEI. The V gene lost 4 bases and the J gene lost 5 bases, with 14 bases spanning the gap. The CDR3 coding sequence is TGTGCCAGCAGTGGGTCAGGGGAAGGATATGGCTACACCTTC. This sequence encodes CASSGSGEGYGYTF.

The chain carries TRBV11-2 and TRBJ2-3; weak D call: TRBD2 (6 bases). CDR1 is SGHAT, CDR2 FQNNGV, per germline. Trimming took 8 bases from V and 1 from J, leaving 7 bases between them. CDR3 size: 12 residues. Written as DNA, the CDR3 is TGTGCCAGCCAGCGGGGCACAGATACGCAGTATTTT. It yields the protein CASQRGTDTQYF.

The count of this clone is one. V usage is TRBV30 and J usage is TRBJ2-7; D perhaps matches TRBD2 (5 bases). Germline V CDR1 and CDR2: GTSNPN, SVGIG (reference sequence). The CDR3 extends over 13 amino acids. V was shortened by 3 bases and J by 3 bases, with 12 bases between the two germline ends. CDR3 residues: CAWRGGGLYEQYF. As DNA, the CDR3 is TGTGCCTGGAGAGGCGGCGGGCTCTACGAGCAGTACTTC.

This chain joins TRBV29-1 and TRBJ2-7; D not certain. Germline CDR1 and CDR2: SQVTM and ANQGSEA. This CDR3 region has 12 residues. Trimming removed 6 bases at V and 5 bases at J, with 14 bases between. For the CDR3, the DNA is TGCAGCGTCCGATCTAAACCCGACGAGCAGTACTTC. It encodes CSVRSKPDEQYF.

This clone was detected only once. The gene calls are TRBV2 and TRBJ2-1, with 7 nucleotides matching TRBD1. The CDR3 sequence is 16 residues long. The germline CDR1 and CDR2 sequences are SNHLY and FYNNEI. Trimming removed 3 bases from V and 0 bases from J; junction bases left unmatched: 5. The CDR3 nucleotides are TGTGCCAGCAGTGAGCAACAGGGGAGCTCCTACAATGAGCAGTTCTTC. Protein product: CASSEQQGSSYNEQFF.